This TCR beta chain was profiled in a study of cytomegalovirus exposure and HLA in healthy donors. This CDR3 comprises 12 residues. CDR1 is SQVTM, CDR2 ANQGSEA, per germline. V was pared by 4 bases and J by 4 bases, with 8 bases between. Whole-study findings and limits: Specificity for CMV antigens was confirmed in vitro for three of the CMV-associated chains. First-cohort TCR clusters tended to co-occur in the 95 to 150 validation repertoires, a later analysis found.

Of note for this clone: Antigen unknown.

Sequencing used immunoSEQ multiplex PCR; TCRdb keeps in-frame clones, though not all of them. Of over 200,000 clones in the sample, roughly 90% are singletons; the top ten hold under 0.4%. The chain links TRBV29-1 to TRBJ1-3; D remains ambiguous. This TCR was sampled from a woman younger than 35 in good health and CMV-seronegative. Input material: PBMCs. The CDR3 region has the DNA TGCAGCGTTGGTTCGGGGGGAAACACCATATATTTT. This sequence encodes CSVGSGGNTIYF.